The 30 T cell receptor beta chains reported below all come from one sample, sequenced in a study of blood T cell repertoires in COVID-19. Sequencing was performed with immunoSEQ multiplex PCR; in TCRdb, only in-frame clones are kept and a portion is missing. Altogether some 78,000 clones are present, around 86% being singletons, with the ten largest covering roughly 5%. Sequencing was carried out using peripheral blood. All receptors derive from a man aged 45 to 65 with active or convalescent COVID-19.

V gene TRBV11-2 combines with J gene TRBJ1-5; TRBD1 is a possible D gene (5 bases). Germline loops: CDR1 SGHAT, CDR2 FQNNGV. The V end was cut by 1 base, the J end by 2 bases, with 9 bases between. This CDR3 comprises 15 residues. CDR3 bases: TGTGCCAGCAGCTTAGTGGGGGAGGGCAATCAGCCCCAGCATTTT. Protein: CASSLVGEGNQPQHF.

V usage is TRBV7-9 and J usage is TRBJ1-2; 9 nucleotides agree with TRBD1. J lost 8 bases, V lost 9 bases, and 13 bases had no gene match. The CDR3 runs 14 residues. Germline V gene data show CDR1 as SEHNR and CDR2 as FQNEAQ (reference sequence). The CDR3 nucleotides read TGTGCCAGTGTGCAGGGACAGGGATCCGGGGGCTACACCTTC. This codes for CASVQGQGSGGYTF.

This clone was detected only once. V and J are TRBV28 and TRBJ1-2; 8 bases fit TRBD1. The CDR3 loop spans 14 amino acids. Germline CDR1 MDHEN, CDR2 SYDVKM. V lost 4 bases to trimming and J lost 4 bases; unmatched junction nucleotides: 5. This CDR3 is CASSSRGRGYGYTF. The CDR3, as DNA: TGTGCCAGCAGTTCCAGGGGGCGAGGCTATGGCTACACCTTC.

The chain employs TRBV7-9 and TRBJ2-2; 9 nucleotides line up with TRBD1. There are 16 residues in the CDR3. V was clipped by 7 bases and J by 1 base; unmatched bases: 7. CDR1 SEHNR and CDR2 FQNEAQ come from the germline V gene (reference sequence). The CDR3 region is CASIGQGLRNTGELFF. The CDR3 bases are TGTGCCAGCATCGGACAGGGGTTGAGGAACACCGGGGAGCTGTTTTTT. The full variable domain, with the rest looked up from reference TRBV7-9 and TRBJ2-2, is DTGVSQNPRHKITKRGQNVTFRCDPISEHNRLYWYRQTLGQGPEFLTYFQNEAQLEKSRLLSDRFSAERPKGSFSTLEIQRTEQGDSAMYLCASIGQGLRNTGELFFGEGSRLTVL.

This chain connects TRBV7-6 to TRBJ2-5, with 10 bases identical to TRBD1. The CDR3 spans 16 residues. The trim removed 5 bases at V and 4 bases at J, leaving 10 bases unmatched. Germline assignment: CDR1 SGHVS and CDR2 FNYEAQ. CDR3 DNA sequence: TGTGCCAGCAGCCCAACGACAGGGGGCTCGGGAGAGACCCAGTACTTC. Encoded protein: CASSPTTGGSGETQYF.

This sequence joins TRBV19 and TRBJ1-2; no clear D gene. There are 14 residues in the CDR3. The V end lost 4 bases, the J end lost 1 base, and 10 bases lay between the germline ends. Germline V gives CDR1 LNHDA, CDR2 SQIVND (reference sequence). The CDR3 sequence is CASSNLISNYGYTF. The DNA of the CDR3 is TGTGCCAGTAGTAACCTAATTAGTAACTATGGCTACACCTTC. Filled out from reference TRBV19 and TRBJ1-2, the complete variable domain reads DGGITQSPKYLFRKEGQNVTLSCEQNLNHDAMYWYRQDPGQGLRLIYYSQIVNDFQKGDIAEGYSVSREKKESFPLTVTSAQKNPTAFYLCASSNLISNYGYTFGSGTRLTVV.

This clone was detected only once. The chain joins TRBV18 to TRBJ1-2; a weak D match, TRBD1 (5 bases). The germline CDR1 and CDR2 sequences are KGHSH and LQKENI. This CDR3 contains 14 residues. Trimming pared 0 bases from V and 4 bases from J, leaving 9 bases between. CDR3 DNA: TGTGCCAGCTCACCACCGACAGAAGGCTATGGCTACACCTTC. It specifies CASSPPTEGYGYTF.

The chain recombines TRBV6-5 with TRBJ1-4, with 8 bases identical to TRBD1. In germline, CDR1 is MNHEY, CDR2 SVGAGI. V gave up 6 bases and J gave up 6 bases; unmatched junction bases: 9. The CDR3 has 15 amino acids. The DNA for the CDR3 is TGTGCCAGCAGCTCACAGGGGGGATCGGATGAAAAACTGTTTTTT. Translated, it gives CASSSQGGSDEKLFF.

This clone was recorded once. The genes are TRBV7-9 and TRBJ1-1; D not certain. The CDR3 extends over 15 amino acids. The V gene lost 5 bases and the J gene lost 0 bases, with 13 bases spanning the gap. Germline lookup yields CDR1 SEHNR and CDR2 FQNEAQ (reference sequence). The CDR3 region has the DNA TGTGCCAGCAGCCCCGGACCGGGAATGAACACTGAAGCTTTCTTT. Encoded protein: CASSPGPGMNTEAFF. The variable domain in full, completed from reference TRBV7-9 and TRBJ1-1, reads DTGVSQNPRHKITKRGQNVTFRCDPISEHNRLYWYRQTLGQGPEFLTYFQNEAQLEKSRLLSDRFSAERPKGSFSTLEIQRTEQGDSAMYLCASSPGPGMNTEAFFGQGTRLTVV.

The chain couples TRBV24-1 to TRBJ2-5; a possible D gene is TRBD2 (5 bases). Germline V gives CDR1 KGHDR, CDR2 SFDVKD. V was shortened by 9 bases and J by 5 bases, with 12 bases between the two germline ends. The CDR3 covers 12 residues. The CDR3 bases are TGTGCCACCTCCCCTGGAGGCGAGACCCAGTACTTC. It yields the protein CATSPGGETQYF.

CDR3 in DNA: TGTGCCGGCAGCGCCCAGACTAGTTCGGAGCAGTACGTC. It translates to CAGSAQTSSEQYV. The rearrangement uses TRBV11-2 and TRBJ2-7; TRBD2 might be the D (6 bases). The germline CDR1 and CDR2 sequences are SGHAT and FQNNGV. The CDR3 has 13 residues.

The J gene is TRBJ2-2, the V gene TRBV6-6; 11 positions match TRBD1. The V segment lost 5 bases and the J segment 8 bases; nucleotides outside the gene matches: 10. The CDR3 has 16 residues. From germline, CDR1 is MNHNY and CDR2 SVGAGI (reference sequence). CDR3 protein: CASSPGTGGIVGELFF. The CDR3 DNA follows: TGTGCCAGCAGTCCCGGGACAGGGGGAATCGTGGGGGAGCTGTTTTTT.

With regard to this clone: Other DNA sequences of this sample code for an identical CDR3. The V and J genes are TRBV5-1 and TRBJ2-6, with D hard to call. This CDR3 has 15 amino acids. V was clipped by 0 bases and J by 1 base, with 5 bases between them. Germline V gives CDR1 SGHRS, CDR2 YFSETQ. This CDR3 is CASSLGGSGANVLTF. The CDR3 region has the DNA TGCGCCAGCAGCTTGGGAGGTTCTGGGGCCAACGTCCTGACTTTC.

This clone occurred a few times. The V and J genes are TRBV5-1 and TRBJ1-4, with D tentatively TRBD1 (6 bases). CDR3 length: 15 residues. CDR1 SGHRS and CDR2 YFSETQ come from the germline V gene. The V end lost 2 bases, the J end lost 4 bases, and 12 bases lay between the germline ends. CDR3 DNA sequence: TGCGCCAGCAGCTTTGGGGGCGGAGGTAATGAAAAACTGTTTTTT. Protein: CASSFGGGGNEKLFF.

The genes are TRBV5-1 and TRBJ2-3; D remains unclear. Germline CDR1 is SGHRS and CDR2 is YFSETQ. The CDR3 has 16 residues. V dropped 4 bases and J dropped 3 bases, with 18 bases sitting between them. CDR3 in amino acids: CASSLGSLLSTDTQYF. CDR3 nucleotides: TGCGCCAGCAGCCTGGGTAGTCTATTAAGTACAGATACGCAGTATTTT.

The chain recombines TRBV5-1 with TRBJ1-2; 7 nucleotides agree with TRBD1. There are 16 residues in the CDR3. CDR1 is SGHRS and CDR2 is YFSETQ in the germline V gene. V lost 4 bases to trimming and J lost 2 bases; unmatched junction nucleotides: 11. Written as DNA, the CDR3 is TGCGCCAGCAGCCAAACCCCCACAGGGGCCAACTATGGCTACACCTTC. It specifies CASSQTPTGANYGYTF.

This rearrangement joins TRBV9 to TRBJ2-1; 10 bases are shared with TRBD2. Per the germline V gene, CDR1 is SGDLS and CDR2 is YYNGEE. This CDR3 comprises 16 residues. The J segment lost 8 bases and the V segment lost 3 bases, leaving 11 bases of the junction unmatched. CDR3 DNA: TGTGCCAGCAGCGCCCGTACTAGCGGGGAAACCTATGAGCAGTTCTTC. Amino acid sequence: CASSARTSGETYEQFF.

The genes are TRBV16 and TRBJ2-1; the D gene is possibly TRBD2 (6 bases). V lost 4 bases and J 9 bases, leaving 16 bases between the germline ends. The CDR3 is made up of 14 amino acids. Germline CDR1 reads KGHSY; CDR2 reads FQNENV. The CDR3 DNA follows: TGTGCCAGCAGCCCAAATTCTGTCGGGGGTGAGCAGTTCTTC. Residues: CASSPNSVGGEQFF.

V is TRBV7-2 and J is TRBJ2-7, with 11 bases aligning to TRBD1. V lost 4 bases and J lost 6; bases outside the gene matches: 8. Germline assignment: CDR1 SGHTA and CDR2 FQGNSA. The CDR3 totals 15 residues. The CDR3 bases are TGTGCCAGCAGCTCCTGGACAGGGGGCGCGTCCGAGCAGTACTTC. Translating it yields CASSSWTGGASEQYF.

This chain links TRBV2 with TRBJ1-2, with D possibly being TRBD1 (5 bases). The CDR3 loop spans 12 amino acids. Trimming removed 3 bases from V and 4 bases from J, with 6 bases in between. CDR1 is SNHLY and CDR2 is FYNNEI in the germline V gene. DNA of the CDR3: TGTGCCAGCAGTGAGACAGCCTATGGCTACACCTTC. It codes for CASSETAYGYTF.

This clone was seen just once. This chain links TRBV6-5 with TRBJ1-1; 8 bases line up with TRBD1. With 0 bases clipped from V and 4 bases from J, the junction kept 7 bases outside the gene matches. The germline gives CDR1 MNHEY, CDR2 SVGAGI. The CDR3 contains 16 residues. The DNA of the CDR3 is TGTGCCAGCAGTTACTCGCCCAGGGGGCTTGGCACTGAAGCTTTCTTT. Translation gives CASSYSPRGLGTEAFF.

The chain is built from TRBV5-1 and TRBJ2-7, with D perhaps matching TRBD1 (5 bases). The CDR3 is made up of 15 amino acids. V was clipped by 1 base and J by 0 bases, with 11 bases between them. Per the germline V gene, CDR1 is SGHRS and CDR2 is YFSETQ. CDR3 amino acids: CASSLLPGPSYEQYV. CDR3 DNA: TGCGCCAGCAGCTTGCTTCCAGGGCCCTCCTACGAGCAGTACGTC.

V is TRBV19 and J is TRBJ1-3; tentatively, D is TRBD1 (5 bases). This CDR3 has 13 amino acids. The germline gives CDR1 LNHDA, CDR2 SQIVND (reference sequence). V lost 6 bases and J lost 3, with 9 bases in between. The CDR3 region has the DNA TGTGCCAGTAGCGGGACTGGTGGAAACACCATATATTTT. Residues: CASSGTGGNTIYF.

The genes are TRBV28 and TRBJ2-7; 9 nucleotides agree with TRBD1. Germline values: CDR1 MDHEN, CDR2 SYDVKM. CDR3 length: 15 residues. Trimming took 4 bases from V and 2 from J; bases not matched to a gene: 6. CDR3 in amino acids: CASSSSGQGPYEQYF. CDR3 DNA: TGTGCCAGCAGTTCATCGGGACAGGGCCCCTACGAGCAGTACTTC.

This chain uses TRBV28 with TRBJ1-2; D is uncertain. CDR3 length equals 13 residues. CDR1 and CDR2 from the germline V gene are MDHEN and SYDVKM. V was clipped by 5 bases and J by 7 bases, with 14 bases between them. The CDR3 here is CASSPEPRSGYTF. DNA for the CDR3: TGTGCCAGCAGTCCCGAGCCCAGGTCTGGCTACACCTTC.

V gene TRBV27 combines with J gene TRBJ2-1, with D possibly being TRBD2 (6 bases). Trimming left V 1 base short and J 0 bases short, with 7 bases between. The CDR3 has 15 residues. CDR1 MNHEY and CDR2 SMNVEV come from the germline V gene (reference sequence). The CDR3 loop reads CASSLWGDSYNEQFF. Here the CDR3 DNA reads TGTGCCAGCAGTTTATGGGGGGACTCCTACAATGAGCAGTTCTTC.

The chain joins TRBV5-4 to TRBJ2-2; TRBD2 might be the D (6 bases). The ends were cut back, 4 bases at V and 3 bases at J, with 19 bases in the middle. The CDR3 totals 17 residues. The V gene's germline CDR1 is SGHNT and CDR2 YYREEE (reference sequence). In DNA, the CDR3 is TGTGCCAGCAGCAGAGTCAGGCCCGGGGGAGACACCGGGGAGCTGTTTTTT. Amino acids: CASSRVRPGGDTGELFF.

V and J are TRBV28 and TRBJ1-2; a possible D gene is TRBD1 (6 bases). The CDR3 has 16 residues. The germline V gene encodes CDR1 MDHEN and CDR2 SYDVKM. V was cut by 5 bases and J by 1 base, with 17 bases left in between. The CDR3 spells CASSLNGQPNNYGYTF. CDR3 in DNA: TGTGCCAGCAGTCTAAATGGACAGCCTAATAACTATGGCTACACCTTC.

The chain links TRBV7-2 to TRBJ1-6; 9 positions agree with TRBD1. Germline CDR1 and CDR2: SGHTA and FQGNSA. This CDR3 spans 14 amino acids. J gave up 7 bases and V 4 bases, and 2 bases lay outside the gene matches. CDR3 nucleotide sequence: TGTGCCAGCAGCTCCGGGACAGGGAATTCACCCCTCCACTTT. Translating gives CASSSGTGNSPLHF.

CDR3 nucleotides: TGTGCCAGCTCACCCTACAGGGAAGAGACCCAGTACTTC. This gives the protein CASSPYREETQYF. The V and J genes are TRBV18 and TRBJ2-5; tentative D call: TRBD1 (6 bases). V lost 3 bases to trimming and J lost 3 bases, with 8 bases between them. This CDR3 region has 13 residues. CDR1 KGHSH and CDR2 LQKENI come from the germline V gene.